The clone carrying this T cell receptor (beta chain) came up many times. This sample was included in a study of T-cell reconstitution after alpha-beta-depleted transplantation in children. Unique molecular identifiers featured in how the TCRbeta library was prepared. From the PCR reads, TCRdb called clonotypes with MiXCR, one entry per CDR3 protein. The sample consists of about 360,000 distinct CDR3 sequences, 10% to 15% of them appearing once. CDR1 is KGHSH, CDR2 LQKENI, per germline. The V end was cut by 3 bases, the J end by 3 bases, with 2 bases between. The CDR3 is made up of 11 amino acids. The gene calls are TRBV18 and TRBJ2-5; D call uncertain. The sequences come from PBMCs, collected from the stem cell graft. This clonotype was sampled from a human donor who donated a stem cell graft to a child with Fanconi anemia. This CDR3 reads CASSPKETQYF. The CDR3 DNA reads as TGTGCCAGCTCACCTAAAGAGACCCAGTACTTC.